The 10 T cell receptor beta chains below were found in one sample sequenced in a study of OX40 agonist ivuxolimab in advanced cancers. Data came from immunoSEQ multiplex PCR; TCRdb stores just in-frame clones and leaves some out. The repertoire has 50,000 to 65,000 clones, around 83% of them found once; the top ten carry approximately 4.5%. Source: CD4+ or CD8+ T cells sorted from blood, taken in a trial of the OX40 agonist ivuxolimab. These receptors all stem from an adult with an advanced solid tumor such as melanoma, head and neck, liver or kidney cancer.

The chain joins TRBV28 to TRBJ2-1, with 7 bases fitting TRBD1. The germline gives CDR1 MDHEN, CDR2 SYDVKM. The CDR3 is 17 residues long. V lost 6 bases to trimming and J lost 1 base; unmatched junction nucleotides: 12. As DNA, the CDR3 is TGTGCCAGCAGCCTACGTTACAGGGGAGTTTCCTACAATGAGCAGTTCTTC. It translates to CASSLRYRGVSYNEQFF. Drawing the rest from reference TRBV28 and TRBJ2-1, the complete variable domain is DVKVTQSSRYLVKRTGEKVFLECVQDMDHENMFWYRQDPGLGLRLIYFSYDVKMKEKGDIPEGYSVSREKKERFSLILESASTNQTSMYLCASSLRYRGVSYNEQFFGPGTRLTVL.

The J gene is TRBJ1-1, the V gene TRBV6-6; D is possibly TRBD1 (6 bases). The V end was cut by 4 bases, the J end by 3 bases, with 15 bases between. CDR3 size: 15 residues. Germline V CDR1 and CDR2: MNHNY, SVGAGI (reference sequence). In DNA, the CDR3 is TGTGCCAGCAGTTTTAGGGGGGTAGCGGACACTGAAGCTTTCTTT. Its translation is CASSFRGVADTEAFF.

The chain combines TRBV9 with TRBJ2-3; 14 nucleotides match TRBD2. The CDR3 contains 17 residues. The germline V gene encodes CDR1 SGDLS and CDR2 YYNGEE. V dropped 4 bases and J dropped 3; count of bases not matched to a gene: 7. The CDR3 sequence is CASSHGTSGSGTDTQYF. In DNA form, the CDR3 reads TGTGCCAGCAGCCACGGGACTAGCGGGAGTGGAACAGATACGCAGTATTTT.

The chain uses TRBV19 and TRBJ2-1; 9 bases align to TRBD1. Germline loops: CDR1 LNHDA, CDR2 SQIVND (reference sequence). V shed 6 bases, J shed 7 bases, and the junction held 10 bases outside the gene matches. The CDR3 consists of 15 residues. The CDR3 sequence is CASSRTGGGFNEQFF. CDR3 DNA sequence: TGTGCCAGTAGCCGAACAGGGGGCGGCTTTAATGAGCAGTTCTTC.

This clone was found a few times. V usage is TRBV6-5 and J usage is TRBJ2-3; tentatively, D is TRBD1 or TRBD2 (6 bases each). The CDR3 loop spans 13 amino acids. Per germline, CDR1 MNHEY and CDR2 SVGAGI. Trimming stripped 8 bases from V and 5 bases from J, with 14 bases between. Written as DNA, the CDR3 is TGTGCCAGCGGGGGGCAGGGGAGAGATACGCAGTATTTT. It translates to CASGGQGRDTQYF.

The CDR3 coding sequence is TGTGCCAGTAGTATTGACGGTATAGTTTCACCCCTCCACTTT. Amino acid sequence: CASSIDGIVSPLHF. The chain carries TRBV19 and TRBJ1-6; D remains ambiguous. The CDR3 loop spans 14 amino acids. Trimming took off 3 bases at V and 9 bases at J, with 12 bases between the two ends. Per the germline V gene, CDR1 is LNHDA and CDR2 is SQIVND (reference sequence).

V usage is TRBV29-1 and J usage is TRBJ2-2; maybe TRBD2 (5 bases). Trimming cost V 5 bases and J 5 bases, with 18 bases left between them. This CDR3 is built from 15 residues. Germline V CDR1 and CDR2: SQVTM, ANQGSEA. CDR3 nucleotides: TGCAGCGTTCCCAGCGGTAATCCCTCGACCGGGGAGCTGTTTTTT. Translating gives CSVPSGNPSTGELFF.

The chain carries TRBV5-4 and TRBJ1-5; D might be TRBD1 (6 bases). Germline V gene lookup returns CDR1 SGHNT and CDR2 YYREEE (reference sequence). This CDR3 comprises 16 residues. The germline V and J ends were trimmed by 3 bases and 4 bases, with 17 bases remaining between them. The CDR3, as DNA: TGTGCCAGCAGCTCGGGGGCAGGGGTGGGGAATCAGCCCCAGCATTTT. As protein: CASSSGAGVGNQPQHF.

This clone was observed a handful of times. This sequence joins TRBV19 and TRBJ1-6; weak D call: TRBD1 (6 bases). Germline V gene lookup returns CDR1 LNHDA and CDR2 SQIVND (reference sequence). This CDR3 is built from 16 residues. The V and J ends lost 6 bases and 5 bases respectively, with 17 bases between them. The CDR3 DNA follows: TGTGCCAGTAGCACAGGGCCACCCTCGGATAATTCACCCCTCCACTTT. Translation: CASSTGPPSDNSPLHF.

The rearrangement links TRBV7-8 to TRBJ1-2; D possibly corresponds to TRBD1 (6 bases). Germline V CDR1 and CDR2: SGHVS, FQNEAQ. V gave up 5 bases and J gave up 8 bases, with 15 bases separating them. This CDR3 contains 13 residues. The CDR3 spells CASSPGAREGYTF. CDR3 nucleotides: TGTGCCAGCAGCCCAGGGGCCCGGGAGGGCTACACCTTC.